This T cell receptor (beta chain) derives from a study of PD-1 blockade in classical Hodgkin lymphoma. Clones were read by immunoSEQ multiplex PCR, and TCRdb kept only the in-frame ones, dropping some. The sample gives 20,000 or so clones, approximately 90% of which show up once; roughly 25% is in the top ten. Indicated time point: cycle 4 day 1 (C4D1), after about 6 weeks of nivolumab. Following autologous stem cell transplantation, relapse occurred in every patient, and exposure to brentuximab vedotin varied. V lost 7 bases and J 7 bases, leaving 17 bases between the germline ends. Looked up from germline, CDR1 is LNHDA and CDR2 is SQIVND (reference sequence). This CDR3 contains 13 residues.

Sample: peripheral blood mononuclear cells (PBMCs), taken before the fourth cycle of nivolumab. This clonotype was obtained from a human donor with classical Hodgkin lymphoma. J is TRBJ2-7 and V is TRBV19, with a possible D match to TRBD2 (5 bases). As DNA, the CDR3 is TGTGCCAGTACCCCGACTGGGCCGGGGGAGCAGTACTTC. Protein product: CASTPTGPGEQYF.